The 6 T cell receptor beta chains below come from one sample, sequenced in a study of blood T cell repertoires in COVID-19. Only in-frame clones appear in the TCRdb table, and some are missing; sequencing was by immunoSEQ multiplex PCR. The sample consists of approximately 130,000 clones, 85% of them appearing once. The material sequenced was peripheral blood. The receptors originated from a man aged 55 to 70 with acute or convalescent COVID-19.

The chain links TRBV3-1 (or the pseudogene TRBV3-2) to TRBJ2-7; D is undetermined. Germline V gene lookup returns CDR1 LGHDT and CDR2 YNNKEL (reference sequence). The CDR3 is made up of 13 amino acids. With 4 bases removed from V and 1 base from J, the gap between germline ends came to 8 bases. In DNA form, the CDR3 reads TGTGCCAGCAGCCCCCCCGGGTCCTACGAGCAGTACTTC. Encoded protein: CASSPPGSYEQYF.

CDR3 amino acids: CASSQGQGAQSEAFF. CDR3 bases: TGTGCCAGCAGTCAGGGACAGGGGGCGCAGTCTGAAGCTTTCTTT. The chain links TRBV6-6 to TRBJ1-1; 12 bases match TRBD1. Losses at the gene ends were 5 bases for V and 6 bases for J; bases not matched to a gene: 7. Germline CDR1 and CDR2: MNHNY and SVGAGI (reference sequence). This CDR3 comprises 15 residues.

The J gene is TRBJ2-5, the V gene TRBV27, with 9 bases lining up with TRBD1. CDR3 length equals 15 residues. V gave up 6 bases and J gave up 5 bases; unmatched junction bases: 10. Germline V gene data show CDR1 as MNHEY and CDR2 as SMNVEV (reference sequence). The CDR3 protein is CASSSGGQGSETQYF. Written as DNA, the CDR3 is TGTGCCAGCAGCTCCGGCGGACAGGGGAGCGAGACCCAGTACTTC.

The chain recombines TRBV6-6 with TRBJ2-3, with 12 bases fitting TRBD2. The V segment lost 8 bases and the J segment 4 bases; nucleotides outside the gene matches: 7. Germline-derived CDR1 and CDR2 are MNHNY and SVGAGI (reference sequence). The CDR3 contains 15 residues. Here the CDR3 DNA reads TGTGCCAGCGCCGAACTAGCGGGAGGAGCAGATACGCAGTATTTT. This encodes CASAELAGGADTQYF.

CDR3 region: CASSLTGDQPQHF. The CDR3 bases are TGTGCCAGCAGCCTGACAGGGGATCAGCCCCAGCATTTT. V usage is TRBV12-3 or TRBV12-4 and J usage is TRBJ1-5, with 8 bases fitting TRBD1. With 6 bases clipped from V and 5 bases from J, the junction kept 3 bases outside the gene matches. The CDR3 runs to 13 residues.

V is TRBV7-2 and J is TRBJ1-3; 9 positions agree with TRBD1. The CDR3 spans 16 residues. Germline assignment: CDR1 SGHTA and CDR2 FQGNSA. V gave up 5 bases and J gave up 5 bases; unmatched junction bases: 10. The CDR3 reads CASSPPGQGPRNTIYF. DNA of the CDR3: TGTGCCAGCAGCCCCCCGGGACAGGGTCCGAGAAACACCATATATTTT.